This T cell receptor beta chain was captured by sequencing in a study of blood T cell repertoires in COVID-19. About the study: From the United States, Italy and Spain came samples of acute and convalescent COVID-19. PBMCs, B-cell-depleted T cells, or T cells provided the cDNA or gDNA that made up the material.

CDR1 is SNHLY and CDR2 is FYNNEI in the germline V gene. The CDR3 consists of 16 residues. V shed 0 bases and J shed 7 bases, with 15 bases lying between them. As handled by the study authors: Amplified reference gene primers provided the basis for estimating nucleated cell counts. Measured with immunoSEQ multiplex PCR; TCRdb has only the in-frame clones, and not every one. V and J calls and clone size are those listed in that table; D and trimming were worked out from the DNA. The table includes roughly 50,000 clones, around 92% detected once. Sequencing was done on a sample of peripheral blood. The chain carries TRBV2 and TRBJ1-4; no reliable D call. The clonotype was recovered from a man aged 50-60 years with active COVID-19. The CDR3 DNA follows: TGTGCCAGCAGTGAAGCTGTCGGGGTTGAGGGTGAAAAACTGTTTTTT. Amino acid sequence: CASSEAVGVEGEKLFF.